The clone carrying this T cell receptor beta chain appeared a few times. The target antigen is unknown. This sample was taken from a study of T cell responses to AZD1222 COVID-19 vaccine. Points from the study as a whole: The donor group comprised mostly white British people and more females; the analysis possibly underestimated clonal diversity. Dominant CD4 TCR responses targeted spike regions 160-218 and 743-854. Of the AZD1222 recipients, only 6 or 7 were seropositive at baseline.

The protocol was immunoSEQ multiplex PCR, while the TCRdb copy is restricted to in-frame clones and leaves out a portion. The repertoire includes about 150,000 clones, about nine tenths of them detected once, and just over 5% sits in the top ten. The V segment lost 3 bases and the J segment 0 bases; nucleotides outside the gene matches: 4. The V gene's germline CDR1 is SEHNR and CDR2 FQNEAQ (reference sequence). This CDR3 has 15 amino acids. This sample comprised peripheral blood, obtained on day 0 of AZD1222 vaccination. This chain connects TRBV7-9 to TRBJ1-2; 7 positions match TRBD1. This TCR came from an adult in good health. The CDR3 nucleotides read TGTGCCAGCAGCTTTCAGACAGGGTCTAACTATGGCTACACCTTC. Its protein product is CASSFQTGSNYGYTF.